Listed here is a single T cell receptor (beta chain). The CDR3 consists of 14 residues. Germline V gene data show CDR1 as SEHNR and CDR2 as FQNEAQ (reference sequence). Trimming took 4 bases from V and 3 from J, leaving 13 bases between them. The record originates from a study of shared T cell receptors in the human thymus. Repertoires were generated with immunoSEQ multiplex PCR, while TCRdb's copy carries only in-frame clones and drops some. The sample contains hundreds of thousands of clones, approximately 90% of which appear only once. Separately, the same data were catalogued under a study of human thymus T cells. That work contributes: Samples came from healthy Finnish infants during open corrective cardiac surgery. Resections from corrective heart surgery provided thymus tissue. Repertoires from thymus and blood appeared to show biased V and J gene usage. Related research found strongly overlapping thymic repertoires in unrelated individuals.

The V call is TRBV7-9, the J call TRBJ2-7; D gene unclear. The sample comprised thymocytes. This receptor was obtained from a boy under two years old with a congenital heart defect. CDR3 amino acids: CASSYRQGGYEQYF. CDR3 sequence (DNA): TGTGCCAGCAGCTACCGACAAGGTGGCTACGAGCAGTACTTC.